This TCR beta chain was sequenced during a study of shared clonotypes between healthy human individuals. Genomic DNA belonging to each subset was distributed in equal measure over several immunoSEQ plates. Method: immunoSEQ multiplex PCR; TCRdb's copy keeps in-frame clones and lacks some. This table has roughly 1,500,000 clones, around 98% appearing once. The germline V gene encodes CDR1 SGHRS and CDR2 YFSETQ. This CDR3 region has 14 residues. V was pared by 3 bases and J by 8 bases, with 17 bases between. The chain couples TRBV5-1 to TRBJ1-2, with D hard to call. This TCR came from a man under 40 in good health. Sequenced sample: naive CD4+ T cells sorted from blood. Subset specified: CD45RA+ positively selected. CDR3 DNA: TGCGCCAGCAGCTCGGCGGGCCCCCCTATGGGCTACACCTTC. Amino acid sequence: CASSSAGPPMGYTF.